This T cell receptor (beta chain) was identified during a study of shared clonotypes between healthy human individuals. Splitting the CD4+ cells yielded a CD45RA+ naive subset and a CD45RA-negative memory subset. Using immunoSEQ multiplex PCR, the repertoire was profiled, and TCRdb retains in-frame clones only, with some absent. The sample holds more than 2,000,000 clones; more than 80% are singletons and the top ten take under 0.45%. The source is a man aged 18-30 years in good health. Some clones in this sample may be carry-over from other donors' samples. Source material: naive CD4+ T cells from PBMCs. The subset is: CD45RA+ positively selected.

The CDR3: CSVQGPRSGNTIYF. The CDR3 DNA is TGCAGCGTTCAGGGACCTCGCTCTGGAAACACCATATATTTT. The V gene is TRBV29-1, the J gene TRBJ1-3; perhaps TRBD1 as D (5 bases). The CDR3 has 14 residues. V gave up 5 bases and J gave up 0 bases, with 11 bases separating them. The germline V gene has CDR1 SQVTM and CDR2 ANQGSEA.